The 6 T cell receptor beta chains given below trace back to one sample, sequenced in a study of T cells in Graves' hyperthyroidism and ophthalmopathy. Amplified TCR beta CDR3 regions derived from RNA transcripts. The primer set for the first-round RT-PCR of the TCR CDR3 was HTBI. TCRdb called the multiplex PCR reads again in MiXCR, with one record for every CDR3 protein. The data show 300,000 or so distinct CDR3 sequences, around 17% seen once. The sequenced sample was blood. Source of these receptors: a man younger than 45 with Graves' hyperthyroidism.

This chain connects TRBV20-1 to TRBJ2-5, with TRBD1 matching 9 bases. Germline V gene sequence: CDR1 DFQATT, CDR2 SNEGSKA (reference sequence). Germline trimming cut 5 bases from V and 4 bases from J; bases unmatched to any gene: 5. The CDR3 runs to 13 residues. The CDR3 reads CSAFRGQGETQYF. DNA for the CDR3: TGCAGTGCTTTTAGGGGACAGGGAGAGACCCAGTACTTC.

This clonotype was seen ten or more times. The chain combines TRBV20-1 with TRBJ2-1; no clear D. This CDR3 has 14 amino acids. CDR1 DFQATT and CDR2 SNEGSKA come from the germline V gene (reference sequence). Trimming left V 1 base short and J 7 bases short, with 14 bases between. CDR3 residues: CSARALSLGNEQFF. The DNA for the CDR3 is TGCAGTGCTAGAGCACTATCTTTGGGGAATGAGCAGTTCTTC.

CDR3 in DNA: TGTGCCAGCTCACCCCAAACGGGAGTCACAGATACGCAGTATTTT. This encodes CASSPQTGVTDTQYF. V usage is TRBV18 and J usage is TRBJ2-3; a possible D gene is TRBD2 (6 bases). Germline loops: CDR1 KGHSH, CDR2 LQKENI. Trimming removed 3 bases at V and 2 bases at J, with 12 bases between. The CDR3 covers 15 residues.

This clonotype was counted between two and nine times. The rearrangement uses TRBV20-1 and TRBJ2-1, with D perhaps TRBD1 (6 bases). The CDR3 consists of 15 residues. Germline V CDR1 and CDR2: DFQATT, SNEGSKA (reference sequence). Trimming removed 3 bases from V and 1 base from J, with 13 bases in between. The CDR3 DNA sequence: TGCAGTGCTAGGTGGACAGCTAAGTCCTACAATGAGCAGTTCTTC. Encoded protein: CSARWTAKSYNEQFF.

The chain carries TRBV3-1 and TRBJ2-2, with 12 bases lining up with TRBD2. V was clipped by 4 bases and J by 4 bases; unmatched bases: 25. Per the germline V gene, CDR1 is LGHDT and CDR2 is YNNKEL (reference sequence). This CDR3 spans 23 amino acids. Written as DNA, the CDR3 is TGTGCCAGCAGCCCGCTACTGGGACAGGGAAGCCTAGCGGGAGGGCCGGGCACCGGGGAGCTGTTTTTT. As protein: CASSPLLGQGSLAGGPGTGELFF. The full variable domain, rest sourced from reference TRBV3-1 and TRBJ2-2, is DTAVSQTPKYLVTQMGNDKSIKCEQNLGHDTMYWYKQDSKKFLKIMFSYNNKELIINETVPNRFSPKSPDKAHLNLHINSLELGDSAVYFCASSPLLGQGSLAGGPGTGELFFGEGSRLTVL.

A note on this clonotype: Given a much more abundant clone one base away, this may be a read error. This chain joins TRBV3-1 and TRBJ2-1; D gene ambiguous. CDR3 length equals 15 residues. V lost 4 bases to trimming and J lost 0 bases, with 10 bases between them. Germline values: CDR1 LGHDT, CDR2 YNNKEL (reference sequence). CDR3 sequence (DNA): TGTGCCAGCAGCCCACGGACGAGCTCCTACAATGAGCAGTTCTTC. Its translation is CASSPRTSSYNEQFF.